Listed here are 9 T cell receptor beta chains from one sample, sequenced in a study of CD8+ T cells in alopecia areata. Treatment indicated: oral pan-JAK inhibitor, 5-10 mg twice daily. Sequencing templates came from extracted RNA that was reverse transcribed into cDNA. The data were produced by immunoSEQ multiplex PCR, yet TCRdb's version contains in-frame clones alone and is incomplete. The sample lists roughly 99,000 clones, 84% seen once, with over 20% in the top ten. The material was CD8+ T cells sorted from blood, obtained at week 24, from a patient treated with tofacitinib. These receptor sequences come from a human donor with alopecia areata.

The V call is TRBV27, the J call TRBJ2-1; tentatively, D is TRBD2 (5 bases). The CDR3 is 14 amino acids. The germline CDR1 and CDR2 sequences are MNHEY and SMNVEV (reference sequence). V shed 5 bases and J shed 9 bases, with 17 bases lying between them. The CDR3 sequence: CASSPLILAGEQFF. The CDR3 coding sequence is TGTGCCAGCAGTCCTCTAATCCTAGCCGGTGAGCAGTTCTTC.

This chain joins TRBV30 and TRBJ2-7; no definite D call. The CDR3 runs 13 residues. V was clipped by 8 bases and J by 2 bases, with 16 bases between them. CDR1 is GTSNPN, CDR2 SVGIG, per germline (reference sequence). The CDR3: CAGHHDKTYEQYF. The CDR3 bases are TGTGCCGGGCACCATGACAAGACCTACGAGCAGTACTTC.

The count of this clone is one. The CDR3 region has the DNA TGTGCCAGCAGCTTAGTTGTAAGCCCCCATGAGCAGTTCTTC. Translation: CASSLVVSPHEQFF. The J gene is TRBJ2-1, the V gene TRBV7-8; D gene ambiguous. V dropped 1 base and J dropped 8 bases, with 12 bases sitting between them. The CDR3 consists of 14 residues. Germline lookup yields CDR1 SGHVS and CDR2 FQNEAQ.

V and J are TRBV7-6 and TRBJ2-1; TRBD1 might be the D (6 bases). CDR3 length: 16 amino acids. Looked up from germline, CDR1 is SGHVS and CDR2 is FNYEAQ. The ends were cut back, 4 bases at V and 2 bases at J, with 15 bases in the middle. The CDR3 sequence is CASSSWQGRTYNEQFF. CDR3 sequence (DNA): TGTGCCAGCAGCTCTTGGCAGGGGAGAACCTACAATGAGCAGTTCTTC.

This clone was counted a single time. The CDR3 nucleotides read TGTGCCAGCCGCTCGCAGGACACAACTAATGAAAAACTGTTTTTT. Protein product: CASRSQDTTNEKLFF. The chain recombines TRBV27 with TRBJ1-4; a weak D match, TRBD1 (5 bases). Trimming took off 8 bases at V and 0 bases at J, with 13 bases between the two ends. The CDR3 is 15 amino acids. Looked up from germline, CDR1 is MNHEY and CDR2 is SMNVEV (reference sequence).

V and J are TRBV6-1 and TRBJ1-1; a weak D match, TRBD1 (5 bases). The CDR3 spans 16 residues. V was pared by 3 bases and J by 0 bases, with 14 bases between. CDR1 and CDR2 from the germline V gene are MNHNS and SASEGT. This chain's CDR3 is CASSDSGRYMNTEAFF. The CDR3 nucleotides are TGTGCCAGCAGTGATTCGGGACGGTACATGAACACTGAAGCTTTCTTT.

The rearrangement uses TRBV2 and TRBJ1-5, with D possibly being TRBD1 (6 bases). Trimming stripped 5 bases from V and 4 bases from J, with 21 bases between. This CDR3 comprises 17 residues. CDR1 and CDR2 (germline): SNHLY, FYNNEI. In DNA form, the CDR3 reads TGTGCCAGCAGTTTGCAGCCCGTCGGAGGGGGAAATCAGCCCCAGCATTTT. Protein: CASSLQPVGGGNQPQHF.

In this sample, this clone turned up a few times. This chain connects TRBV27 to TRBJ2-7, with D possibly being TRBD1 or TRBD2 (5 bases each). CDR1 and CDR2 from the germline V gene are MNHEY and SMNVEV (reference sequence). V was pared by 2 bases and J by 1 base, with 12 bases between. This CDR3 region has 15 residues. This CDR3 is CASSLIQGASYEQYF. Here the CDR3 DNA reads TGTGCCAGCAGTTTAATTCAGGGAGCATCCTACGAGCAGTACTTC.

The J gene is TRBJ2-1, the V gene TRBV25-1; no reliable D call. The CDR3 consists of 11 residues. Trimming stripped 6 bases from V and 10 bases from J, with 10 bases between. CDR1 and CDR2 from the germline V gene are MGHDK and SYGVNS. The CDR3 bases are TGTGCCAGCAGAACAAGTTTGGAGCAGTTCTTC. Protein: CASRTSLEQFF.